The TCR beta chain described here comes from a study of spatial heterogeneity in lung cancer. Study-wide points: At resection, ubiquitous expanded tumor TCRs appeared in blood more than at follow-up.

Documented time point: sample taken at primary tumor resection. A total of approximately 70 untreated early-stage non-small cell lung cancer patients served as donors. Comments on this clonotype: The antigen is undetermined.

TCRdb fed the 5' RACE reads into MiXCR, producing one record per CDR3 protein. The data hold roughly 39,000 distinct CDR3 sequences, with 6.8% observed a single time. The V and J ends lost 7 bases and 3 bases respectively, with 12 bases between them. The CDR3 runs 12 residues. From germline, CDR1 is SQVTM and CDR2 ANQGSEA. The input for sequencing was PBMCs, taken at surgery. The chain links TRBV29-1 to TRBJ2-5, with D perhaps given as TRBD1 or TRBD2 (6 bases each). The sequence came from a female donor with early-stage non-small cell lung cancer. The DNA of the CDR3 is TGCAGCGGGGGGGCTTTTGAAGAGACCCAGTACTTC. Translating it yields CSGGAFEETQYF.